This T cell receptor beta chain was obtained from a study of T cells after posttransplantation cyclophosphamide. Only a few counts were recorded for this clone. Its antigen is as yet unknown. Methotrexate plus calcineurin inhibitor accompanied controls' myeloablative marrow transplants; sampling was 1 year later. Findings and limits, study-wide: Skin or GI-infiltrating T cells shared few TRB sequences with blood. After PTCy, TRB diversity resembled that of CNI/methotrexate controls. Donor CD8+ memory clones often dominated recipient blood repertoires at later times.

Between the trimmed V and J ends, which lost 0 bases and 3 bases, there was a span of 5 bases. Germline CDR1 KGHSH, CDR2 LQKENI. This CDR3 spans 13 amino acids. This table comes from immunoSEQ multiplex PCR, and its TCRdb copy is limited to in-frame clones, with some not included. This table has tens of thousands of clones, over 75% appearing once. Specimen: PBMCs, collected roughly 350 days after allogeneic stem cell transplant with calcineurin inhibitor and methotrexate. This TCR derives from a female patient in her 30s who received an allogeneic stem cell transplant from an unrelated donor, was CMV-positive, and had acute and chronic GVHD. A subset of T cells may come from the graft donor. The V and J genes are TRBV18 and TRBJ1-2; D uncertain. CDR3 in DNA: TGTGCCAGCTCACCACCGTCAGACTATGGCTACACCTTC. Encoded protein: CASSPPSDYGYTF.